The TCR beta chain described here comes from a study of CD8+CD57+ T cells in acquired aplastic anemia. Study-wide context: Sorted cells (CD4+ and CD8+) yielded DNA amounts that averaged roughly 3.2 ug.

CDR3 size: 15 residues. Looked up from germline, CDR1 is SGHNT and CDR2 is YYREEE (reference sequence). The J segment lost 5 bases and the V segment lost 4 bases, leaving 5 bases of the junction unmatched. Study-wide results and limits: Patients showed no significant difference from controls in CD8+ Simpson's diversity. Twenty-nine shared CD8+ CDR3s appeared highly expressed within patients' immunodominant clones.

The study profiled TCR beta VDJ and CDR3 using genomic DNA as template. TCRdb used MiXCR to reprocess the reads, holding one entry per CDR3 protein. In the table there are roughly 170,000 distinct CDR3 sequences, 45% to 60% of which are singletons. Patients chosen for sequencing had shown CD8+CD57+ cell expansion by flow cytometry. The patients, all of them, had severe acquired aplastic anemia. This clonotype was counted at least ten times. Its antigen is undetermined. The sequence was obtained from a human donor with aplastic anemia. The gene calls are TRBV5-4 and TRBJ1-6, with 8 bases matching TRBD1. Material for sequencing was sorted CD4+, CD8+, or CD8+CD57+ T cells (not recorded which) from PBMCs. The CDR3 here is CASSLLDRDNSPLHF. The CDR3 DNA follows: TGTGCCAGCAGCCTTCTGGACAGGGATAATTCACCCCTCCACTTT. Filled out from reference TRBV5-4 and TRBJ1-6, the complete variable domain reads ETGVTQSPTHLIKTRGQQVTLRCSSQSGHNTVSWYQQALGQGPQFIFQYYREEENGRGNFPPRFSGLQFPNYSSELNVNALELDDSALYLCASSLLDRDNSPLHFGNGTRLTVT.